The 27 T cell receptor beta chains below all came from one sample that was sequenced in a study of spatial heterogeneity in lung cancer. Study-level results: Counts that tracked tumor mutation counts were those of expanded intratumoral alpha and beta TCRs.

These receptors have no identified antigens. Time point meaning: sample taken at primary tumor resection. TCRdb analysed the 5' RACE reads with MiXCR anew, one entry per CDR3 protein. The sample contains around 9,300 distinct CDR3 sequences, about 53% of which appear only once. The sequences come from lung tumor tissue, collected at surgery. All receptors come from a female donor with early-stage non-small cell lung cancer.

This clonotype was recorded a few times. A library made for alpha chains picked up this beta chain off target, so its size means little. J is TRBJ1-4 and V is TRBV4-2; 8 nucleotides agree with TRBD1. V shed 4 bases and J 6 bases; nucleotides not matched to a gene: 4. CDR3 size: 14 residues. Germline values: CDR1 LGHNA, CDR2 YNFKEQ. Here the CDR3 DNA reads TGTGCCAGCAGCCCCGACAGGGGAGATGAAAAACTGTTTTTT. Translation gives CASSPDRGDEKLFF.

With respect to this clonotype: The library was built for alpha chains, so this beta chain is an off-target read and its size means little. The chain uses TRBV6-1 and TRBJ2-3; D possibly matches TRBD1 or TRBD2 (6 bases each). V was clipped by 1 base and J by 1 base, with 9 bases between them. Germline lookup yields CDR1 MNHNS and CDR2 SASEGT. The CDR3 sequence is 15 residues long. DNA of the CDR3: TGTGCCAGCAGTGAAGAGGAGGGGGGCACAGATACGCAGTATTTT. Translating gives CASSEEEGGTDTQYF.

For this clonotype: Found in a library prepared for alpha chains, this beta chain is an off-target read, and its abundance has little meaning. This sequence joins TRBV7-2 and TRBJ1-1, with D unclear. V dropped 1 base and J dropped 8 bases, with 14 bases sitting between them. CDR3 size: 14 residues. Germline V gives CDR1 SGHTA, CDR2 FQGNSA. DNA of the CDR3: TGTGCCAGCAGCTTAGGAGCCCCCAAAAGGGAAGCTTTCTTT. It is translated as CASSLGAPKREAFF.

A few counts support this clonotype. The size of this beta chain means little, since it is a stray read in a library made for alpha chains. The V gene is TRBV20-1, the J gene TRBJ1-4; perhaps TRBD1 as D (6 bases). The CDR3 contains 12 residues. Trimming shortened V by 6 bases and J by 8 bases, and 13 bases separated the two germline ends. Germline values: CDR1 DFQATT, CDR2 SNEGSKA (reference sequence). DNA for the CDR3: TGCAGTGCCCCGACAGGTCGGGAAAAACTGTTTTTT. Translated: CSAPTGREKLFF.

This clonotype was seen a few times. This beta chain lies outside the target of a library built for alpha chains; its clone size means little. The chain carries TRBV7-2 and TRBJ2-7; no reliable D call. The CDR3 covers 13 residues. Germline CDR1 and CDR2: SGHTA and FQGNSA. V dropped 0 bases and J dropped 3 bases, with 6 bases sitting between them. The chain's CDR3 is CASSLAGNYEQYF. For the CDR3, the DNA is TGTGCCAGCAGCTTAGCGGGGAACTACGAGCAGTACTTC. Together with reference TRBV7-2 and TRBJ2-7, the CDR3 gives the full variable domain: GAGVSQSPSNKVTEKGKDVELRCDPISGHTALYWYRQSLGQGLEFLIYFQGNSAPDKSGLPSDRFSAERTGGSVSTLTIQRTQQEDSAVYLCASSLAGNYEQYFGPGTRLTVT.

About this clonotype: This beta chain represents an off-target read in a library built for alpha chains; its size is of limited meaning. The chain carries TRBV3-1 and TRBJ2-7, with 9 bases fitting TRBD2. This CDR3 has 13 amino acids. Germline CDR1 reads LGHDT; CDR2 reads YNNKEL (reference sequence). The ends lost 4 bases at V and 2 bases at J; junction bases unmatched: 0. The CDR3, as DNA: TGTGCCAGCAGCCCTAGCGGGACCTACGAGCAGTACTTC. As protein: CASSPSGTYEQYF.

As for this clonotype: Within a library made for alpha chains, this beta chain is off target, and its count is uninformative. V is TRBV5-1 and J is TRBJ2-5, with no clear D. V was trimmed by 3 bases and J by 2 bases, leaving 8 bases between them. CDR1 is SGHRS, CDR2 YFSETQ, per germline. This CDR3 has 13 residues. CDR3 sequence reads: CASSSWGQETQYF. In DNA form, the CDR3 reads TGCGCCAGCAGCTCCTGGGGTCAAGAGACCCAGTACTTC.

About this clonotype: A library made for alpha chains picked up this beta chain off target, so its size means little. The chain couples TRBV5-1 to TRBJ2-2; tentative D call: TRBD2 (5 bases). V lost 10 bases to trimming and J lost 4 bases, with 17 bases between them. CDR1 and CDR2 (germline): SGHRS, YFSETQ. CDR3 length: 14 amino acids. This CDR3 reads CASGLGGLTGELFF. In DNA, the CDR3 is TGCGCCTCCGGCCTTGGAGGACTCACCGGGGAGCTGTTTTTT.

Relative to its sample, this clonotype is medium-sized. Little can be read into the size of this beta chain, an off-target read in a library designed for alpha chains. V gene TRBV20-1 combines with J gene TRBJ2-1, with 7 bases that match TRBD2. Germline CDR1 reads DFQATT; CDR2 reads SNEGSKA (reference sequence). This CDR3 region has 14 residues. J lost 4 bases, V lost 6 bases, and 9 bases had no gene match. CDR3 loop: CSAPVAGVYNEQFF. The DNA for the CDR3 is TGCAGTGCGCCTGTGGCGGGGGTGTACAATGAGCAGTTCTTC.

A word on this clonotype: This beta chain is an off-target read within a library intended for alpha chains, so its frequency means little. This rearrangement joins TRBV1 to TRBJ1-5. TRBV1 is a listed pseudogene. This CDR3 comprises 14 residues. CDR3 DNA sequence: TGCACCAGCAGCCAAGATCTAAGCAATCAGCCCCAGCATTTT. Amino acid sequence: CTSSQDLSNQPQHF.

Regarding this clonotype: Little can be read into the size of this beta chain, an off-target read in a library designed for alpha chains. The chain carries TRBV20-1 and TRBJ1-5; D is uncertain. This CDR3 is built from 12 residues. CDR1 DFQATT and CDR2 SNEGSKA come from the germline V gene (reference sequence). V lost 3 bases, J lost 0 bases, and 3 bases lay in between. The CDR3 coding sequence is TGCAGTGCTAGTGTTAGCAATCAGCCCCAGCATTTT. Translating it yields CSASVSNQPQHF.

By share, this clonotype counts as medium-sized. As an off-target read in a library built for alpha chains, this beta chain has a frequency of little significance. V is TRBV6-1 and J is TRBJ1-2, with a possible D match to TRBD1 (6 bases). The germline V gene encodes CDR1 MNHNS and CDR2 SASEGT. Trimming left V 6 bases short and J 7 bases short, with 18 bases between. The CDR3 consists of 14 residues. The CDR3 protein is CASSRGQSGSGYTF. Here the CDR3 DNA reads TGTGCCAGCAGCCGAGGACAGAGTGGTTCTGGCTACACCTTC.

The table lists this clonotype with a few counts. This beta chain came through as a stray read in a library set up for alpha chains, and its size says little. The V gene is TRBV6-5, the J gene TRBJ2-5; TRBD1 is a possible D gene (6 bases). Trimming removed 5 bases at V and 2 bases at J, with 15 bases between. Germline values: CDR1 MNHEY, CDR2 SVGAGI. The CDR3 covers 15 residues. The CDR3 here is CASSPAGQLQETQYF. CDR3 DNA: TGTGCCAGCAGTCCGGCCGGACAGCTACAAGAGACCCAGTACTTC.

This clonotype has a handful of counts. A library prepared for alpha chains yielded this beta chain as an off-target read; its size is of little meaning. This rearrangement joins TRBV29-1 to TRBJ2-3, with TRBD2 matching over 13 bases. V lost 2 bases, J lost 7 bases, and 6 bases stayed unmatched. Germline loops: CDR1 SQVTM, CDR2 ANQGSEA. The CDR3 is 15 amino acids. CDR3 residues: CSVEPTSGGLHTQYF. CDR3 DNA: TGCAGCGTTGAACCGACTAGCGGGGGGCTTCATACGCAGTATTTT.

This clonotype was counted only a few times. This beta chain lies outside the target of a library built for alpha chains; its clone size means little. The chain is built from TRBV7-9 and TRBJ1-1, with D tentatively TRBD1 (6 bases). V was clipped by 1 base and J by 10 bases, with 7 bases between them. This CDR3 comprises 11 residues. The germline V gene has CDR1 SEHNR and CDR2 FQNEAQ (reference sequence). CDR3 bases: TGTGCCAGCAGCTTAGAGGGGGGAGCTTTCTTT. Protein: CASSLEGGAFF.

With regard to this clonotype: This beta chain came through as a stray read in a library set up for alpha chains, and its size says little. CDR3 sequence (DNA): TGTGCCAGCAGCTGGGGAAATGCGCCTGCGAACACCGGGGAGCTGTTTTTT. As protein: CASSWGNAPANTGELFF. The genes are TRBV5-4 and TRBJ2-2; D call uncertain. In germline, CDR1 is SGHNT, CDR2 YYREEE (reference sequence). CDR3 length: 17 amino acids. V shed 3 bases and J shed 0 bases, with 15 bases lying between them.

This clonotype was found a few times. Because the library targeted alpha chains, this beta chain is an off-target read whose size means little. The rearrangement links TRBV19 to TRBJ2-7, with TRBD1 matching over 10 bases. CDR3 length: 15 residues. Trimming removed 5 bases from V and 2 bases from J; junction bases left unmatched: 6. The V gene's germline CDR1 is LNHDA and CDR2 SQIVND (reference sequence). The CDR3 nucleotides are TGTGCCAGTAGTTTCCCCGGGACAGGGGCCTACGAGCAGTACTTC. Protein product: CASSFPGTGAYEQYF.

This clonotype was recorded a few times. In a library made to pick up alpha chains, this beta chain is a stray read with a size that means little. The chain recombines TRBV28 with TRBJ2-7, with a tentative D call TRBD2 (6 bases). The germline V gene encodes CDR1 MDHEN and CDR2 SYDVKM. The CDR3 runs 15 residues. The V and J ends lost 2 bases and 3 bases respectively, with 14 bases between them. The CDR3, as DNA: TGTGCCAGCAGTTTAAGTGGGGCGGGGTACTACGAGCAGTACTTC. This translates into CASSLSGAGYYEQYF.

Turning to this clonotype: This beta chain lies outside the target of a library built for alpha chains; its clone size means little. The chain couples TRBV4-3 to TRBJ2-1; D possibly corresponds to TRBD2 (5 bases). This CDR3 is built from 18 residues. Germline V CDR1 and CDR2: LGHNA, YSLEER. Trimming cost V 0 bases and J 0 bases, with 15 bases left between them. The CDR3 nucleotides are TGCGCCAGCAGCCAAGATTCCGGACTTCCATCCTCCTACAATGAGCAGTTCTTC. Protein: CASSQDSGLPSSYNEQFF.

In regard to this clonotype: This beta chain is an unintended read in a library built for alpha chains; its size means little. This rearrangement joins TRBV20-1 to TRBJ2-7; TRBD1 might be the D (5 bases). Germline V gene lookup returns CDR1 DFQATT and CDR2 SNEGSKA (reference sequence). This CDR3 spans 12 amino acids. Trimming removed 3 bases at V and 3 bases at J, with 9 bases between. CDR3 DNA: TGCAGTGCTAGTCGAAGGGGCTACGAGCAGTACTTC. This encodes CSASRRGYEQYF.

This clonotype came up once. This beta chain represents an off-target read in a library built for alpha chains; its size is of limited meaning. The J gene is TRBJ2-4, the V gene TRBV3-1; D assignment may be TRBD1 or TRBD2 (7 bases each). CDR3 length equals 14 residues. V was trimmed by 7 bases and J by 9 bases, leaving 19 bases between them. Germline V gives CDR1 LGHDT, CDR2 YNNKEL (reference sequence). The CDR3 loop is CASNSGGAGGIQYF. The CDR3 DNA sequence: TGTGCCAGCAACTCAGGGGGGGCTGGTGGCATTCAGTACTTC.

Concerning this clonotype itself: As an off-target read in a library built for alpha chains, this beta chain has a frequency of little significance. The chain joins TRBV27 to TRBJ2-7, with 7 bases identical to TRBD1. The tail of the sequence fits TRBJ2-1 better, so the J call may be wrong. Germline V gives CDR1 MNHEY, CDR2 SMNVEV (reference sequence). The CDR3 is 14 residues long. CDR3 coding DNA: TGTGCCAACTACCCGGGACAGTCTTCCTACGAGCAGTTCTTC. This gives the protein CANYPGQSSYEQFF.

In the case of this clonotype: This beta chain lies outside the target of a library built for alpha chains; its clone size means little. The rearrangement uses TRBV5-6 and TRBJ2-7, with D unresolved. Germline V gene data show CDR1 as SGHDT and CDR2 as YYEEEE. The germline V and J ends were trimmed by 2 bases and 0 bases, with 9 bases remaining between them. The CDR3 runs to 14 residues. The DNA for the CDR3 is TGTGCCAGCAGCTTAATACAGAGCTCCTACGAGCAGTACTTC. It translates to CASSLIQSSYEQYF.

As for this clonotype: Because the library targeted alpha chains, this beta chain is an off-target read whose size means little. The V gene is TRBV20-1, the J gene TRBJ2-1; D may match TRBD1 or TRBD2 (5 bases each). Germline V gene sequence: CDR1 DFQATT, CDR2 SNEGSKA (reference sequence). V lost 1 base to trimming and J lost 4 bases, with 8 bases between them. The length of the CDR3 is 13 residues. The CDR3 sequence: CSARGGPYNEQFF. The CDR3 coding sequence is TGCAGTGCTAGAGGGGGACCTTACAATGAGCAGTTCTTC.

As for this clonotype: In a library made to pick up alpha chains, this beta chain is a stray read with a size that means little. The V gene is TRBV20-1, the J gene TRBJ1-5; D remains unclear. The CDR3 spans 15 residues. V was cut by 3 bases and J by 5 bases, with 17 bases left in between. Per the germline V gene, CDR1 is DFQATT and CDR2 is SNEGSKA (reference sequence). The chain's CDR3 is CSASSGFWLDQPQHF. CDR3 coding DNA: TGCAGTGCTAGTTCGGGCTTCTGGCTGGATCAGCCCCAGCATTTT.

About this clonotype: Since it is a stray read in a library aimed at alpha chains, this beta chain has a size that is not meaningful. The V call is TRBV7-9, the J call TRBJ1-5; D gene ambiguous. The CDR3 consists of 12 residues. V was trimmed by 1 base and J by 11 bases, leaving 9 bases between them. Germline V lookup: CDR1 SEHNR, CDR2 FQNEAQ (reference sequence). The CDR3 DNA reads as TGTGCCAGCAGCTTAGTTGGCGGGGCCCAGCATTTT. It codes for CASSLVGGAQHF. Based on the CDR3 plus reference TRBV7-9 and TRBJ1-5, the full variable domain is DTGVSQNPRHKITKRGQNVTFRCDPISEHNRLYWYRQTLGQGPEFLTYFQNEAQLEKSRLLSDRFSAERPKGSFSTLEIQRTEQGDSAMYLCASSLVGGAQHFGDGTRLSIL.

On this clonotype: As an off-target read in a library built for alpha chains, this beta chain has a frequency of little significance. The chain carries TRBV6-5 and TRBJ2-7; D unresolved. The V gene's germline CDR1 is MNHEY and CDR2 SVGAGI. The CDR3 has 14 residues. V was pared by 0 bases and J by 7 bases, with 13 bases between. The CDR3 bases are TGTGCCAGCAGTTACTCGAGGTTAGCTGGAGAGCAGTACTTC. It yields the protein CASSYSRLAGEQYF.